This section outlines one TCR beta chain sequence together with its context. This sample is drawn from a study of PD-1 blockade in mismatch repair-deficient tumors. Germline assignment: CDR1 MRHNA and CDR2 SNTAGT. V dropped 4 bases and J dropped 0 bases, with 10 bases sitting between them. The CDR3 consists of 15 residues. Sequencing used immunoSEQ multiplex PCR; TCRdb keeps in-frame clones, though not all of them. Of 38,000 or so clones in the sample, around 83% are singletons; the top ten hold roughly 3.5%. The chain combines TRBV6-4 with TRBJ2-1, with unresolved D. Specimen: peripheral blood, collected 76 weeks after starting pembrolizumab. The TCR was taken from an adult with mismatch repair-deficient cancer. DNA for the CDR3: TGTGCCAGCAGTGGAAGCCCGAGCTCCTACAATGAGCAGTTCTTC. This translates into CASSGSPSSYNEQFF.